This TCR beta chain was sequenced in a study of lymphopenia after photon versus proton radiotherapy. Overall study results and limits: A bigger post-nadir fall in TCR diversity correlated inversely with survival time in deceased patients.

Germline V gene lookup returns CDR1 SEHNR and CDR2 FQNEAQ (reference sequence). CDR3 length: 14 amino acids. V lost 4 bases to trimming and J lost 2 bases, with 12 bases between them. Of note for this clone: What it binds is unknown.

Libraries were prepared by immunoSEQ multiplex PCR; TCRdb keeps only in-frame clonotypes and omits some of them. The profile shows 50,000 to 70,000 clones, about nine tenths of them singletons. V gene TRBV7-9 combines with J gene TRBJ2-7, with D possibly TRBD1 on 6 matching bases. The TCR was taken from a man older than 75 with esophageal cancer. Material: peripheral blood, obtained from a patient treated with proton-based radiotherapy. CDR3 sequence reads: CASSSGQPPYEQYF. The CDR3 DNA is TGTGCCAGCAGCTCCGGACAGCCCCCCTACGAGCAGTACTTC.